Shown below are 14 T cell receptor beta chains from a single sample sequenced in a study of blood T cell repertoires in COVID-19. Data came from immunoSEQ multiplex PCR; TCRdb stores just in-frame clones and leaves some out. The table shows around 230,000 clones, with approximately 86% occurring only once. Specimen: PBMCs or T cells enriched from blood (not recorded which). The receptors were gathered from a woman aged 35 to 49 with acute COVID-19.

The CDR3 DNA reads as TGCAGCGTTGATGGTTCCCCGGGACAGGGACCCCTGGGCGAGCAGTACTTC. It translates to CSVDGSPGQGPLGEQYF. This sequence joins TRBV29-1 and TRBJ2-7; TRBD1 matches 9 bases. This CDR3 has 17 residues. With 3 bases clipped from V and 6 bases from J, the junction kept 18 bases outside the gene matches. Germline lookup yields CDR1 SQVTM and CDR2 ANQGSEA.

The chain employs TRBV7-3 and TRBJ1-1; maybe TRBD1 (5 bases). The CDR3 length is 15 residues. Germline values: CDR1 SGHTA, CDR2 FQGTGA. V lost 3 bases and J lost 1, with 12 bases in between. CDR3 nucleotides: TGTGCCAGCAGCTTTGATAGGGGTAGGAACACTGAAGCTTTCTTT. Protein product: CASSFDRGRNTEAFF. Supplemented by reference TRBV7-3 and TRBJ1-1, the full variable domain reads GAGVSQTPSNKVTEKGKYVELRCDPISGHTALYWYRQSLGQGPEFLIYFQGTGAADDSGLPNDRFFAVRPEGSVSTLKIQRTERGDSAVYLCASSFDRGRNTEAFFGQGTRLTVV.

This rearrangement joins TRBV11-3 to TRBJ2-2; D remains unclear. The V gene's germline CDR1 is SGHNT and CDR2 YENEEA. The CDR3 runs to 15 residues. Trimming removed 5 bases from V and 0 bases from J, with 10 bases in between. Written as DNA, the CDR3 is TGTGCCAGCAGCCCGCGGAGAGCGAACACCGGGGAGCTGTTTTTT. Translation gives CASSPRRANTGELFF.

The V gene is TRBV6-4, the J gene TRBJ2-1; D is unclear. The CDR3 has 14 residues. Per the germline V gene, CDR1 is MRHNA and CDR2 is SNTAGT. Trimming cost V 4 bases and J 1 base, with 8 bases left between them. The CDR3 DNA reads TGTGCCAGCAGTGTAGGCGGTTCCTACAATGAGCAGTTCTTC. This sequence encodes CASSVGGSYNEQFF.

This chain connects TRBV2 to TRBJ1-1; D is perhaps TRBD1 (5 bases). CDR1 and CDR2 from the germline V gene are SNHLY and FYNNEI. The CDR3 consists of 13 residues. V dropped 4 bases and J dropped 6 bases, with 12 bases sitting between them. The CDR3 spells CASSADQGAEAFF. For the CDR3, the DNA is TGTGCCAGCAGTGCCGACCAGGGCGCTGAAGCTTTCTTT.

The V gene is TRBV9, the J gene TRBJ2-1; perhaps TRBD1 as D (6 bases). The germline V gene has CDR1 SGDLS and CDR2 YYNGEE. V shed 4 bases and J shed 0 bases, with 14 bases lying between them. The CDR3 consists of 16 residues. The CDR3 bases are TGTGCCAGCAGCTCCGAGGGGGTTCCCTCCTACAATGAGCAGTTCTTC. It encodes CASSSEGVPSYNEQFF.

The chain combines TRBV9 with TRBJ2-1; D not resolved. V lost 0 bases, J lost 7 bases, and 20 bases lay in between. From germline, CDR1 is SGDLS and CDR2 YYNGEE. This CDR3 is built from 17 residues. CDR3 DNA: TGTGCCAGCAGCGTAGGTAGCAATGAGCCGTTTTTGAATGAGCAGTTCTTC. It codes for CASSVGSNEPFLNEQFF. Together with reference TRBV9 and TRBJ2-1, the CDR3 gives the full variable domain: DSGVTQTPKHLITATGQRVTLRCSPRSGDLSVYWYQQSLDQGLQFLIQYYNGEERAKGNILERFSAQQFPDLHSELNLSSLELGDSALYFCASSVGSNEPFLNEQFFGPGTRLTVL.

In this sample, this clone turned up once. The rearrangement joins TRBV2 to TRBJ2-7, with 9 bases that match TRBD2. Germline CDR1 is SNHLY and CDR2 is FYNNEI. Trimming took 6 bases from V and 2 from J; bases not matched to a gene: 5. The CDR3 is 14 amino acids. This CDR3 reads CASRVAGGAYEQYF. The CDR3 DNA reads TGTGCCAGCAGAGTGGCGGGAGGGGCCTACGAGCAGTACTTC.

Concerning this clone itself: The junction does not match germline at one end; this may be a read error. The chain links TRBV7-7 to TRBJ2-3; TRBD2 matches at 8 bases. The germline V gene has CDR1 SSHAT and CDR2 FNYEAQ (reference sequence). This CDR3 is built from 15 residues. CDR3 amino acids: CASSALETSEDTQYF. In nucleotides, the CDR3 is TGTGCTAGCAGCGCCCTGGAGACTAGCGAGGATACGCAGTATTTT.

V gene TRBV2 combines with J gene TRBJ2-5; 8 bases map to TRBD2. With 3 bases clipped from V and 0 bases from J, the junction kept 9 bases outside the gene matches. Germline-derived CDR1 and CDR2 are SNHLY and FYNNEI. This CDR3 comprises 17 residues. The CDR3 loop reads CASSEVPPSGYQETQYF. In DNA, the CDR3 is TGTGCCAGCAGTGAGGTCCCCCCTAGCGGGTACCAAGAGACCCAGTACTTC.

The rearrangement uses TRBV7-9 and TRBJ2-2, with a weak D call TRBD2 (8 bases). Trimming shortened V by 6 bases and J by 2 bases, and 19 bases separated the two germline ends. The CDR3 contains 17 residues. Germline V gene lookup returns CDR1 SEHNR and CDR2 FQNEAQ (reference sequence). CDR3 DNA sequence: TGTGCCAGCAGGAGTCCGGGAGGGACAGCAAACACCGGGGAGCTGTTTTTT. It translates to CASRSPGGTANTGELFF.

The chain joins TRBV27 to TRBJ2-7, with 13 bases aligning to TRBD2. V trimming: 0 bases; J trimming: 7 bases; junction bases outside the gene matches: 6. This CDR3 spans 16 amino acids. Germline V gene sequence: CDR1 MNHEY, CDR2 SMNVEV (reference sequence). The CDR3 sequence is CASSLSGLAGVREQYF. DNA of the CDR3: TGTGCCAGCAGTTTATCTGGACTAGCGGGAGTTCGGGAGCAGTACTTC.

The chain couples TRBV6-5 to TRBJ2-7; 7 bases are shared with TRBD1. The J segment lost 7 bases and the V segment lost 8 bases, leaving 11 bases of the junction unmatched. The CDR3 has 13 amino acids. Looked up from germline, CDR1 is MNHEY and CDR2 is SVGAGI. The CDR3 here is CASGTGESGEQYF. As DNA, the CDR3 is TGTGCCAGCGGAACAGGGGAATCGGGTGAGCAGTACTTC.

The chain couples TRBV10-3 to TRBJ1-1; 9 bases map to TRBD1. CDR3 length: 16 amino acids. With V trimmed by 6 bases and J by 1 base, 9 bases remained unmatched. CDR1 and CDR2 from the germline V gene are ENHRY and SYGVKD. The CDR3 bases are TGTGCCATCAGACCCGGGGGACAGGGCCCGAACACTGAAGCTTTCTTT. Its protein product is CAIRPGGQGPNTEAFF.